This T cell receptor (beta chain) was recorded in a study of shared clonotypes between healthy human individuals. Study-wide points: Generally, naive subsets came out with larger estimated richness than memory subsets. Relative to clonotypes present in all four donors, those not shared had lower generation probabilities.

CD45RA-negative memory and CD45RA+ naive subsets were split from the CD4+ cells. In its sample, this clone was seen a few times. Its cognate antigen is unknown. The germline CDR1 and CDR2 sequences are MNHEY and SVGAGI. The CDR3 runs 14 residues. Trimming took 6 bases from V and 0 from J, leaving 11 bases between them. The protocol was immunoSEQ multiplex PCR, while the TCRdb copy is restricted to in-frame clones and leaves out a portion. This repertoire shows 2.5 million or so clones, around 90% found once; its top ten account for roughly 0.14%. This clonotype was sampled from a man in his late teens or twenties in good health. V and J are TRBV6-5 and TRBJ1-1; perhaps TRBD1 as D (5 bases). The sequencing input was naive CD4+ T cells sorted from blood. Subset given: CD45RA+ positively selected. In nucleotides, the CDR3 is TGTGCCAGCAGGGAACAGGAGCTGAACACTGAAGCTTTCTTT. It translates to CASREQELNTEAFF.